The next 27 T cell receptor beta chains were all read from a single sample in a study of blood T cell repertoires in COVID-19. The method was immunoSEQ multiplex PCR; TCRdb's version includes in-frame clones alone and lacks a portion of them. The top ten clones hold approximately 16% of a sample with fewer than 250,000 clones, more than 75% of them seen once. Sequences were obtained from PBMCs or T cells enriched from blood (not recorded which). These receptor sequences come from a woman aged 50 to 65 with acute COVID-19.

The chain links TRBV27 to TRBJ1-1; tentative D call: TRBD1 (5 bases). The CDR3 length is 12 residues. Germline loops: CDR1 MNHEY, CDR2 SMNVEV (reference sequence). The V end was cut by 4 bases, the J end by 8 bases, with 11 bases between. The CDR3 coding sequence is TGTGCCAGCAGTTCAACCGCAGGGGAAGCTTTCTTT. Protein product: CASSSTAGEAFF.

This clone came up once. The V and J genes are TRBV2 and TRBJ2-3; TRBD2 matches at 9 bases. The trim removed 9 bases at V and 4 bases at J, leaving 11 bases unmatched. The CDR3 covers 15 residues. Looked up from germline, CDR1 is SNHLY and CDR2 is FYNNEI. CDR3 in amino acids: CASQAGTSLADTQYF. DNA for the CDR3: TGTGCCAGTCAAGCGGGGACTAGCCTTGCAGATACGCAGTATTTT.

This chain's CDR3 is CASRTGGTGANVLTF. CDR3 in DNA: TGTGCCAGCAGGACCGGGGGTACTGGGGCCAACGTCCTGACTTTC. The chain is built from TRBV6-6 and TRBJ2-6, with D possibly TRBD2 on 6 matching bases. There are 15 residues in the CDR3. Germline assignment: CDR1 MNHNY and CDR2 SVGAGI (reference sequence). With 6 bases removed from V and 2 bases from J, the gap between germline ends came to 11 bases.

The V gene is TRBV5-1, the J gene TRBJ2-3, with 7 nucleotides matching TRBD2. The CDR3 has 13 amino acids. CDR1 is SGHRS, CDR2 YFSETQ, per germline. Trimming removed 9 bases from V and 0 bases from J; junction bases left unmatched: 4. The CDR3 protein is CATGGGSTDTQYF. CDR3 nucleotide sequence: TGCGCCACAGGCGGGGGAAGCACAGATACGCAGTATTTT. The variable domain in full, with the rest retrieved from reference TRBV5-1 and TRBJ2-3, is KAGVTQTPRYLIKTRGQQVTLSCSPISGHRSVSWYQQTPGQGLQFLFEYFSETQRNKGNFPGRFSGRQFSNSRSEMNVSTLELGDSALYLCATGGGSTDTQYFGPGTRLTVL.

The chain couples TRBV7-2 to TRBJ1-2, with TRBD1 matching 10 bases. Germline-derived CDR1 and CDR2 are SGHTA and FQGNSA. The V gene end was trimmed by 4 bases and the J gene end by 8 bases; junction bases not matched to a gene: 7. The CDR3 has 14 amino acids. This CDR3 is CASSSGDRGRGYTF. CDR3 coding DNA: TGTGCCAGCAGCTCCGGGGACAGGGGAAGGGGCTACACCTTC.

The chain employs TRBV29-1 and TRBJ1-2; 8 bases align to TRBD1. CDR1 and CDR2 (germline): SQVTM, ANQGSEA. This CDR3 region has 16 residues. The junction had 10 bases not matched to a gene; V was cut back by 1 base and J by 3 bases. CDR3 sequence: CSVEVWAGGVYYGYTF. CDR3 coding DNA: TGCAGCGTTGAAGTCTGGGCAGGGGGCGTTTACTATGGCTACACCTTC.

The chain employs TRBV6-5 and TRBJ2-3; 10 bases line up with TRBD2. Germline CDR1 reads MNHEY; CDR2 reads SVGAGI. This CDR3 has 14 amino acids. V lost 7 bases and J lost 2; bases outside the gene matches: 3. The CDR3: CASITSGVTDTQYF. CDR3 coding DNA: TGTGCCAGCATAACTAGCGGGGTCACAGATACGCAGTATTTT.

The CDR3 DNA reads TGTGCCAGCGGCCTCCTGGGGGGGCAGAGCTCCTACGAGCAGTACGTC. It yields the protein CASGLLGGQSSYEQYV. The chain has TRBV6-4 and TRBJ2-7; possible D gene TRBD2, 7 bases. The V end lost 8 bases, the J end lost 0 bases, and 20 bases lay between the germline ends. The CDR3 loop spans 16 amino acids. Germline V gene sequence: CDR1 MRHNA, CDR2 SNTAGT.

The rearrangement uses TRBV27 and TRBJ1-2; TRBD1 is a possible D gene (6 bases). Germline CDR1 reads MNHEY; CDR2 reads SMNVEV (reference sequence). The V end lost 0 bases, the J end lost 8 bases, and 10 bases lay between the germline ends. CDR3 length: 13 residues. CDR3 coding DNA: TGTGCCAGCAGTTTATCGGCGGGGGCGGGCTACACCTTC. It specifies CASSLSAGAGYTF.

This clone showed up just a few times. This CDR3 reads CASSPPAASGGSPLHF. CDR3 nucleotide sequence: TGCGCCAGCAGCCCCCCGGCTGCGTCAGGGGGTTCACCCCTCCACTTT. This chain links TRBV4-3 with TRBJ1-6; TRBD1 matches 7 bases. CDR3 length equals 16 residues. Trimming cost V 4 bases and J 9 bases; bases outside gene matches: 12. Germline assignment: CDR1 LGHNA and CDR2 YSLEER.

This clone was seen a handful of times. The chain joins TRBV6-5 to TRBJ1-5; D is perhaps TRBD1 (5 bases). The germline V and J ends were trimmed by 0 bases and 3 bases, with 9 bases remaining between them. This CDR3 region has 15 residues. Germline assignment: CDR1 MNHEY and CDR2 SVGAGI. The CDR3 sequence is CASSYSRGPNQPQHF. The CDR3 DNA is TGTGCCAGCAGTTACTCTAGGGGTCCCAATCAGCCCCAGCATTTT.

The CDR3 is CASSLGYGYTF. CDR3 sequence (DNA): TGTGCCAGCAGCCTAGGATATGGCTACACCTTC. The rearrangement links TRBV12-3 or TRBV12-4 to TRBJ1-2; no reliable D call. Trimming took 6 bases from V and 5 from J, leaving 7 bases between them. The CDR3 loop spans 11 amino acids.

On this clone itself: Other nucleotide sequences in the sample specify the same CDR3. CDR3 amino acids: CASSLGQGNNEQFF. CDR3 DNA sequence: TGTGCCAGCAGCTTGGGGCAGGGTAACAATGAGCAGTTCTTC. The chain has TRBV7-9 and TRBJ2-1; perhaps TRBD1 as D (5 bases). V was shortened by 3 bases and J by 5 bases, with 11 bases between the two germline ends. This CDR3 region has 14 residues. Per germline, CDR1 SEHNR and CDR2 FQNEAQ (reference sequence).

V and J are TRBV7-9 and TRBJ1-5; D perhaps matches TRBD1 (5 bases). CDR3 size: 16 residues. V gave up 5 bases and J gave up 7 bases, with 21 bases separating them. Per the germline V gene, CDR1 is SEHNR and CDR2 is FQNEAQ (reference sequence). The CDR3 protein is CASSLHAPGPNQPQHF. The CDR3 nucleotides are TGTGCCAGCAGCCTACATGCCCCAGGGCCGAACCAGCCCCAGCATTTT. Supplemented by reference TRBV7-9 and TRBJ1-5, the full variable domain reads DTGVSQNPRHKITKRGQNVTFRCDPISEHNRLYWYRQTLGQGPEFLTYFQNEAQLEKSRLLSDRFSAERPKGSFSTLEIQRTEQGDSAMYLCASSLHAPGPNQPQHFGDGTRLSIL.

Written as DNA, the CDR3 is TGTGCCAGCAGTCTCTCTAGCGGGGGGTACAATGAGCAGTTCTTC. Translated, it gives CASSLSSGGYNEQFF. V usage is TRBV6-5 and J usage is TRBJ2-1; TRBD2 agrees at 11 bases. Germline CDR1 is MNHEY and CDR2 is SVGAGI. The CDR3 is 15 residues long. Unmatched junction bases numbered 4, after V lost 5 bases and J lost 4 bases.

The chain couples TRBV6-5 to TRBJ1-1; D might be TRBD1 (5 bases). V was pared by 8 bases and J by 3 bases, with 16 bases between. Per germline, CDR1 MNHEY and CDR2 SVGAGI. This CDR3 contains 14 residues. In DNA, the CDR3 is TGTGCCAGCCTTCTTTCAGCAGGGCACACTGAAGCTTTCTTT. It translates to CASLLSAGHTEAFF.

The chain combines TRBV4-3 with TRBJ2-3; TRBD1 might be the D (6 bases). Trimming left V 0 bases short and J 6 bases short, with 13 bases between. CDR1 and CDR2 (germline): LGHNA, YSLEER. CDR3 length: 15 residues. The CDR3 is CASSQELQGGDTQYF. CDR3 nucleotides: TGCGCCAGCAGCCAAGAATTACAGGGTGGCGATACGCAGTATTTT.

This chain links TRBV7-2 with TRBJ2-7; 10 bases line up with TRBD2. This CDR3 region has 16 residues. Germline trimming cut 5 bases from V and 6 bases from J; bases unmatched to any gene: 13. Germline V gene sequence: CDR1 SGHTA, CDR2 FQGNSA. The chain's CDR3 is CASSAPGAGGPGEQYV. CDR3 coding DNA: TGTGCCAGCAGCGCCCCCGGAGCGGGGGGGCCTGGCGAGCAGTACGTC.

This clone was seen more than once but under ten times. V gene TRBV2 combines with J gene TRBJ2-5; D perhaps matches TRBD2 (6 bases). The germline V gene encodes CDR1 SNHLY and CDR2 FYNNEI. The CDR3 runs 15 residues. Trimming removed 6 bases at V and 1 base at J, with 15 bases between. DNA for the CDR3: TGTGCCAGCAGGCCCCCGGGCGGGGTCCAAGAGACCCAGTACTTC. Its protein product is CASRPPGGVQETQYF.

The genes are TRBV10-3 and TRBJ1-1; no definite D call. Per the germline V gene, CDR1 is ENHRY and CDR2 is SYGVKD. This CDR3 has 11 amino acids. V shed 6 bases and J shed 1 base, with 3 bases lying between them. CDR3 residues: CAISKNTEAFF. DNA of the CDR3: TGTGCCATCAGCAAGAACACTGAAGCTTTCTTT.

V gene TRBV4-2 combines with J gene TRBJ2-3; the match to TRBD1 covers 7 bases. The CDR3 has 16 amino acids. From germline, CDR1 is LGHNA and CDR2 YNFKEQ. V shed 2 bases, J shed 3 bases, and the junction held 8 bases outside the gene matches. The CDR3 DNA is TGTGCCAGCAGCCAAATAGGGGGCGGCATGACAGATACGCAGTATTTT. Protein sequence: CASSQIGGGMTDTQYF.

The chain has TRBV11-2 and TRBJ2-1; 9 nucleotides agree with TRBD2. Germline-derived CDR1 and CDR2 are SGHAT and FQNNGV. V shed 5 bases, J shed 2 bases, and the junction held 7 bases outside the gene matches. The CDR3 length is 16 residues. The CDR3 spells CASSPRLAETYNEQFF. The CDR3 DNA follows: TGTGCCAGCAGCCCCCGACTAGCGGAAACCTACAATGAGCAGTTCTTC. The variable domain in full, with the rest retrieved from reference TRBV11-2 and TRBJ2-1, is EAGVAQSPRYKIIEKRQSVAFWCNPISGHATLYWYQQILGQGPKLLIQFQNNGVVDDSQLPKDRFSAERLKGVDSTLKIQPAKLEDSAVYLCASSPRLAETYNEQFFGPGTRLTVL.

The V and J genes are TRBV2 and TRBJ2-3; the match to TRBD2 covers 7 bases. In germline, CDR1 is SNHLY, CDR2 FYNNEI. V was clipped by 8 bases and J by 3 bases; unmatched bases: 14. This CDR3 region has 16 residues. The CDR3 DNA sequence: TGTGCCAGCCTTAGGGAGGGTACTGTACGAACAGATACGCAGTATTTT. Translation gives CASLREGTVRTDTQYF.

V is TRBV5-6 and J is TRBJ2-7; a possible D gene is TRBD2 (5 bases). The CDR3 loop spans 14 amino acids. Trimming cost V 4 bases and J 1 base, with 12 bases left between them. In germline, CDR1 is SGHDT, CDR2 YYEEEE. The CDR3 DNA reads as TGTGCCAGCAGCCCGCGCCCGGGGTCCTACGAGCAGTACGTC. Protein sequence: CASSPRPGSYEQYV.

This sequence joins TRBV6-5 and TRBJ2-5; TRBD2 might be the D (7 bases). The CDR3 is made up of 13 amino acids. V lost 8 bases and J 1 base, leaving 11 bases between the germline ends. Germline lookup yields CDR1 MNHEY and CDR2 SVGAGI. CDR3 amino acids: CASARGGQETQYF. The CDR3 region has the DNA TGTGCCAGCGCGAGGGGGGGCCAAGAGACCCAGTACTTC.

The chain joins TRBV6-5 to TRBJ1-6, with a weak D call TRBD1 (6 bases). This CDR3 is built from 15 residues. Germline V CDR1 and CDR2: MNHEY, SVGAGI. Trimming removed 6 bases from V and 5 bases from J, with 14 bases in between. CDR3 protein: CASRDSIGDNSPLHF. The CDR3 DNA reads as TGTGCCAGCAGGGACAGTATCGGCGATAATTCACCCCTCCACTTT.

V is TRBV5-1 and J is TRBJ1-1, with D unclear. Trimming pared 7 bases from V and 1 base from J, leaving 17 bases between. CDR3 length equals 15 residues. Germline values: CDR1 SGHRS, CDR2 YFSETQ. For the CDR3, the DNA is TGCGCCAGCTCCCTGCCTTCTTCGGGGAACACTGAAGCTTTCTTT. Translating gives CASSLPSSGNTEAFF.